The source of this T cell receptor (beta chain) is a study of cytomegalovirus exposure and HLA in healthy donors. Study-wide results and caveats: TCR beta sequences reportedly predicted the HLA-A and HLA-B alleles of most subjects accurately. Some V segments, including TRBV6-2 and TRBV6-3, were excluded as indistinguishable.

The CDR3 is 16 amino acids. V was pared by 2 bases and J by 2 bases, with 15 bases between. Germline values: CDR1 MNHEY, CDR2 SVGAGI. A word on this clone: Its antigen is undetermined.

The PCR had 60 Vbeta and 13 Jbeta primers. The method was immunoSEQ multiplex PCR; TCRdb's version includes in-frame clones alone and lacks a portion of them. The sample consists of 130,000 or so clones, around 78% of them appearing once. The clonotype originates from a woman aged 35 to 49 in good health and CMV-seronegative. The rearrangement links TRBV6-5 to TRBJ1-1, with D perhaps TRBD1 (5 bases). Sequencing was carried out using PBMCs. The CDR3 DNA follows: TGTGCCAGCAGTTACACCCCGGGACTGAGCAACACTGAAGCTTTCTTT. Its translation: CASSYTPGLSNTEAFF.